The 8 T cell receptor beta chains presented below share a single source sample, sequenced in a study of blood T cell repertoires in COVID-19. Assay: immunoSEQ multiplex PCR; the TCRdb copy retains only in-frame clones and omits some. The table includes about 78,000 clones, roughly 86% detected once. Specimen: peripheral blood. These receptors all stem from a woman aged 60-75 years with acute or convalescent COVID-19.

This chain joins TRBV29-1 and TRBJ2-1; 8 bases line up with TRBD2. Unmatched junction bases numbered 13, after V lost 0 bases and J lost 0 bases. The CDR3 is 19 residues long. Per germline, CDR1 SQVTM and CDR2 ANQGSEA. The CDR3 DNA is TGCAGCGTTGAAGATCTGGCGGGAGGAGGAAAATTCTCCTACAATGAGCAGTTCTTC. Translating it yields CSVEDLAGGGKFSYNEQFF.

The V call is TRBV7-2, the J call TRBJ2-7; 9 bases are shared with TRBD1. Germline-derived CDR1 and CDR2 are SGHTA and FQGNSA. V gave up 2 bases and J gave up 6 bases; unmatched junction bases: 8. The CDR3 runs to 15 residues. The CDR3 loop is CASSLRGTGIGEQYF. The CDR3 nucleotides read TGTGCCAGCAGCTTACGTGGGACAGGGATAGGCGAGCAGTACTTC.

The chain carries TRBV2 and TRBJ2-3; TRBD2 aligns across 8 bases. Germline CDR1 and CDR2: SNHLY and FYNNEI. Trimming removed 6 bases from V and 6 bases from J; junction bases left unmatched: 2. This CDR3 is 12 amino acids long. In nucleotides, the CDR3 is TGTGCCAGCAGACTAGCGGAGGATACGCAGTATTTT. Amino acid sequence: CASRLAEDTQYF.

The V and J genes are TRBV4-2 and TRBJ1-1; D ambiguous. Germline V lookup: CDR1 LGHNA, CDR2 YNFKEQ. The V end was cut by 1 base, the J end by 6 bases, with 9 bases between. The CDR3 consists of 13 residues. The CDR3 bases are TGTGCCAGCAGCCAAGCCGGGGTTGCTGAAGCTTTCTTT. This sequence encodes CASSQAGVAEAFF.

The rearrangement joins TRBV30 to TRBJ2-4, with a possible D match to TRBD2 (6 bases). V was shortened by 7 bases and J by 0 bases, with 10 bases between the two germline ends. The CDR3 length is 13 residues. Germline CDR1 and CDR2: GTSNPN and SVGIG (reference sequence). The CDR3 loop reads CALEGLAKNIQYF. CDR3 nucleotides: TGTGCCTTGGAGGGACTAGCCAAAAACATTCAGTACTTC.

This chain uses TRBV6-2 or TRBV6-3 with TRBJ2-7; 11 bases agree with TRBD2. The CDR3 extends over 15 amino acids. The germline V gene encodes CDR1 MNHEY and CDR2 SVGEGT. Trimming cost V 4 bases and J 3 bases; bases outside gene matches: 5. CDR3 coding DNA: TGTGCCAGCAGTTCCCCCGGGACTAGCGGCTACGAGCAGTACTTC. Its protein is CASSSPGTSGYEQYF.

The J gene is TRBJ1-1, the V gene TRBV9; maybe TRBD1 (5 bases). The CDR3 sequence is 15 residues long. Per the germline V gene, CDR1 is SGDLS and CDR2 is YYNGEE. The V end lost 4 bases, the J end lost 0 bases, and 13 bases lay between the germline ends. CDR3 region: CASSPLGQMNTEAFF. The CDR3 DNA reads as TGTGCCAGCAGCCCCTTGGGGCAGATGAACACTGAAGCTTTCTTT.

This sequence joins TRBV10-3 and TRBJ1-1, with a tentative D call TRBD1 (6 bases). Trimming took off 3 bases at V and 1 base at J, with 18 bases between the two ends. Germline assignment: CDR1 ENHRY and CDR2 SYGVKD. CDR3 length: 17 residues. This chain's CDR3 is CAISDSSGGGWNTEAFF. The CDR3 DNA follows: TGTGCCATCAGTGATTCTTCGGGGGGCGGTTGGAACACTGAAGCTTTCTTT.